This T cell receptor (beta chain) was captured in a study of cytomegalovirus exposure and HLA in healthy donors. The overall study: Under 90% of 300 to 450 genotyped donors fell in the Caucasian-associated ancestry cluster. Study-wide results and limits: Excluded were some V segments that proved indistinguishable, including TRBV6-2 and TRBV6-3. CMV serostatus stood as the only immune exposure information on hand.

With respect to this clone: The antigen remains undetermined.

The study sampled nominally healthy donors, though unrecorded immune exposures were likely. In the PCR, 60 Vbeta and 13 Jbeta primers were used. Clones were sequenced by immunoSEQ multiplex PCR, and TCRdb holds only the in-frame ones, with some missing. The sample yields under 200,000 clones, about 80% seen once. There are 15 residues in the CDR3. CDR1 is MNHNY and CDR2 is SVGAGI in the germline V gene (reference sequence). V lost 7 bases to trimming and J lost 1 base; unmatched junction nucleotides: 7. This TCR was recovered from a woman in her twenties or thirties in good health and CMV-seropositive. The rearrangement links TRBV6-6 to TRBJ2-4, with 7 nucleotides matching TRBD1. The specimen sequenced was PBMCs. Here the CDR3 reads CASIGQVGAKNIQYF. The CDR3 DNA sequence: TGTGCCAGCATAGGACAGGTGGGGGCCAAAAACATTCAGTACTTC.